The present TCR beta chain was sequenced within a study of T cell repertoires in ileal Crohn's disease. The time point was: neoterminal ileum biopsy at postoperative endoscopy, about 6 months after surgery. Per sample, about 500 nanograms of biopsy DNA were TCRB immunosequenced. Only in-frame clones appear in the TCRdb table, and some are missing; sequencing was by immunoSEQ multiplex PCR. The data contain about 7,400 clones, approximately 74% of them singletons. V was shortened by 6 bases and J by 0 bases, with 15 bases between the two germline ends. Germline V gene sequence: CDR1 MNHEY, CDR2 SVGAGI. CDR3 length: 15 amino acids.

The V and J genes are TRBV6-5 and TRBJ2-7; possible D gene TRBD1, 6 bases. The source is an adult with Crohn's disease. Sequencing was performed on ileal tissue. In DNA form, the CDR3 reads TGTGCCAGCAGGAATCTGGACAGCAACTCCTACGAGCAGTACTTC. Residues: CASRNLDSNSYEQYF.